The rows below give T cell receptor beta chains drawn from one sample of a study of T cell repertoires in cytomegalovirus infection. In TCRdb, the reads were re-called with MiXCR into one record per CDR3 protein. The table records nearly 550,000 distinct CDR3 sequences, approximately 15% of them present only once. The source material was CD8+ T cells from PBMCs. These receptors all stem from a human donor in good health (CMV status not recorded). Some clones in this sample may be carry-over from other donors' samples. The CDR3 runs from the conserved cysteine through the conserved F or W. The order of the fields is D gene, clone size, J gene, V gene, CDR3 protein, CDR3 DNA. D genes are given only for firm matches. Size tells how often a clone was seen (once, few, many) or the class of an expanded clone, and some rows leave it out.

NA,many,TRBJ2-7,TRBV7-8,CASRPNPDLDDEQYF,TGTGCCAGCAGACCCAACCCCGACCTCGACGACGAGCAGTACTTC
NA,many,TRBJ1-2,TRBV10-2,CASNPDEANYGYTF,TGCGCCAGCAATCCAGATGAAGCTAACTATGGCTACACCTTC
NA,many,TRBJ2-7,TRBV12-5,CASGLGTIDEQYF,TGTGCTAGTGGTTTGGGAACAATCGACGAGCAGTACTTC
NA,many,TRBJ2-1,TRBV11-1,CASSSRRSNEQFF,TGTGCCAGCAGCTCGCGACGCTCAAATGAGCAGTTCTTC
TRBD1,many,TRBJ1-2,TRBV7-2,CASSLVPGTGGRGYTF,TGTGCCAGCAGCTTGGTCCCCGGGACAGGGGGCAGAGGCTACACCTTC
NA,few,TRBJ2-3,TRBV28,CASSSPRTSTMRDTQYF,TGTGCCAGCAGTTCCCCCCGGACCAGCACTATGCGGGATACGCAGTATTTT
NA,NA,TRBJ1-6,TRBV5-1,CASSLAGTDVSYNSPLHF,TGCGCCAGCAGCTTGGCCGGAACAGACGTCTCCTATAATTCACCCCTCCACTTT
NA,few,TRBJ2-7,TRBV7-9,CASNFRGGESNYEQYF,TGTGCCAGCAACTTTAGGGGGGGGGAGTCCAATTACGAGCAGTACTTC
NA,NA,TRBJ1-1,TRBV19,CASKMQGNTEAFF,TGTGCCAGTAAGATGCAGGGGAACACTGAAGCTTTCTTT
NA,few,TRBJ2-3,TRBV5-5,CASSSGRRSPREGTQYF,TGTGCCAGCAGTTCGGGACGGAGATCTCCTCGGGAAGGGACGCAGTATTTT
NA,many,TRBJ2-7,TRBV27,CASSPVGGSYEQYF,TGTGCCAGCAGTCCTGTCGGGGGATCCTACGAGCAGTACTTC
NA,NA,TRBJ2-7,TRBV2,CAVEGKGYEQYF,TGTGCCGTCGAGGGAAAGGGCTACGAGCAGTACTTC
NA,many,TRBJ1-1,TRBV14,CASSQGGVLNTEAFF,TGTGCCAGCAGCCAAGGGGGGGTTTTGAACACTGAAGCTTTCTTT
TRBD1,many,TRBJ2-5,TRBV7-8,CASVPGQGEETQYF,TGTGCCAGCGTACCGGGACAGGGGGAAGAGACCCAGTACTTC
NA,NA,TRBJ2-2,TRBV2,CASSVVPTGELFF,TGTGCCAGCAGTGTCGTCCCCACCGGGGAGCTGTTTTTT
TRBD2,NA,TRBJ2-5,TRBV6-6,CACSDLAGVPETQYF,TGTGCCTGCAGTGATCTAGCGGGAGTTCCAGAGACCCAGTACTTT
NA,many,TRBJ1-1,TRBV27,CATSRVPRTEAFF,TGTGCCACGTCCAGGGTCCCGAGAACTGAAGCTTTCTTT
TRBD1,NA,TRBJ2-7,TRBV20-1,CSADIPGQATQQYF,TGCAGTGCCGATATACCGGGACAGGCTACGCAGCAGTACTTC
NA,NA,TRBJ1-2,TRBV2,CARTDLYGYTF,TGTGCCAGGACGGACCTCTATGGCTACACCTTC
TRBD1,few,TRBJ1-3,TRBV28,CASIPDRENTIYF,TGTGCCAGCATCCCAGACAGGGAAAACACCATATATTTT
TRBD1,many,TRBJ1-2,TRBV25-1,CASGGQGAVGYTF,TGTGCCAGCGGGGGACAGGGGGCGGTTGGCTACACCTTC
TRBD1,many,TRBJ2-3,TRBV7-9,CASSSRTGEELDTQYF,TGTGCCAGCAGCTCCCGGACAGGGGAGGAATTAGATACGCAGTATTTT
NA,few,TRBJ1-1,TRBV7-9,CASSLGFRTEAFF,TGTGCCAGCAGCTTAGGCTTCCGCACTGAAGCTTTCTTT
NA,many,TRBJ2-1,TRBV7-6,CASSLGGSTYNEQFF,TGTGCCAGCAGTCTAGGCGGGTCGACCTACAATGAGCAGTTCTTC
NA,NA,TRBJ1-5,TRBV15,CATSRRAGNQPQHF,TGTGCCACCAGTAGGCGGGCAGGCAATCAGCCCCAGCATTTT
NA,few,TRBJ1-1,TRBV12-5,CASGLVRRLGDPEAFF,TGTGCTAGTGGTTTGGTTCGTCGGTTGGGAGATCCTGAAGCTTTCTTT